Shown below are 10 T cell receptor beta chains from a single sample sequenced in a study of T cell responses to AZD1222 COVID-19 vaccine. Clones were read by immunoSEQ multiplex PCR, and TCRdb kept only the in-frame ones, dropping some. Of 140,000 to 150,000 clones in the sample, about 90% are singletons; the top ten hold under 4%. Sequencing was performed on peripheral blood, taken on day 0 of AZD1222 vaccination. These TCRs come from an adult in good health.

This clone was observed a handful of times. The chain has TRBV6-2 or TRBV6-3 and TRBJ1-4; TRBD1 is a possible D gene (5 bases). Germline V lookup: CDR1 MNHEY, CDR2 SVGEGT. The CDR3 is 15 amino acids. With 5 bases removed from V and 6 bases from J, the gap between germline ends came to 16 bases. Written as DNA, the CDR3 is TGTGCCAGCAGTGGGGACGGAAGAAAGGATGAAAAACTGTTTTTT. Amino acid sequence: CASSGDGRKDEKLFF.

V gene TRBV5-1 combines with J gene TRBJ2-3; 8 bases are shared with TRBD2. CDR1 is SGHRS, CDR2 YFSETQ, per germline. The CDR3 is made up of 16 amino acids. V shed 0 bases and J 0 bases; nucleotides not matched to a gene: 3. CDR3 coding DNA: TGCGCCAGCAGCTTGGATCTAGCGGGTAGCACAGATACGCAGTATTTT. Translated, it gives CASSLDLAGSTDTQYF.

The chain carries TRBV9 and TRBJ2-7; maybe TRBD1 (6 bases). Germline V gene data show CDR1 as SGDLS and CDR2 as YYNGEE. The CDR3 consists of 16 residues. The germline V and J ends were trimmed by 3 bases and 2 bases, with 18 bases remaining between them. CDR3 sequence (DNA): TGTGCCAGCAGCGAGGGGACAAGAGGGCTGACCTACGAGCAGTACTTC. Protein: CASSEGTRGLTYEQYF.

This clone was seen only once. The chain couples TRBV19 to TRBJ1-2; D is unresolved. The CDR3 consists of 10 residues. V was trimmed by 9 bases and J by 6 bases, leaving 8 bases between them. CDR1 and CDR2 (germline): LNHDA, SQIVND (reference sequence). In DNA form, the CDR3 reads TGTGCCAGGGGAATCCATGGCTACACCTTC. As protein: CARGIHGYTF.

This clone was detected once. The chain joins TRBV19 to TRBJ1-1; D perhaps matches TRBD1 (6 bases). The ends were cut back, 3 bases at V and 5 bases at J, with 16 bases in the middle. Germline V gene data show CDR1 as LNHDA and CDR2 as SQIVND (reference sequence). CDR3 length: 15 residues. The CDR3, as DNA: TGTGCCAGTAGTATTAAAGGGGGGGGAGGGACTGAAGCTTTCTTT. This codes for CASSIKGGGGTEAFF.

This chain links TRBV27 with TRBJ2-5; 7 nucleotides agree with TRBD1. Germline V CDR1 and CDR2: MNHEY, SMNVEV (reference sequence). J was trimmed by 6 bases and V by 5 bases; bases with no gene match: 9. The CDR3 is made up of 14 amino acids. The CDR3 is CASSRTGVGKTQYF. In DNA form, the CDR3 reads TGTGCCAGCAGTCGAACAGGGGTAGGAAAGACCCAGTACTTC.

The rearrangement links TRBV7-2 to TRBJ2-7; D is unresolved. V lost 8 bases and J lost 0, with 11 bases in between. This CDR3 is 13 amino acids long. Germline loops: CDR1 SGHTA, CDR2 FQGNSA. The CDR3 DNA reads TGTGCCAGCCGGGCACGGAGCTCCTACGAGCAGTACTTC. The encoded protein is CASRARSSYEQYF.

The CDR3 DNA is TGTGCCAGTAGTTTTAGGCCCAATGAGCAGTTCTTC. This gives the protein CASSFRPNEQFF. The V gene is TRBV19, the J gene TRBJ2-1; D is unresolved. V lost 5 bases and J 6 bases, leaving 8 bases between the germline ends. The CDR3 extends over 12 amino acids. Germline CDR1 reads LNHDA; CDR2 reads SQIVND (reference sequence).

This clone was seen only once. J is TRBJ1-6 and V is TRBV9; D is unclear. Germline loops: CDR1 SGDLS, CDR2 YYNGEE. This CDR3 contains 15 residues. V lost 0 bases, J lost 7 bases, and 11 bases lay in between. The CDR3 coding sequence is TGTGCCAGCAGCGTAGAGGCAGCGGGCAATTCACCCCTCCACTTT. It translates to CASSVEAAGNSPLHF. Variable domain in full (rest from reference TRBV9 and TRBJ1-6): DSGVTQTPKHLITATGQRVTLRCSPRSGDLSVYWYQQSLDQGLQFLIQYYNGEERAKGNILERFSAQQFPDLHSELNLSSLELGDSALYFCASSVEAAGNSPLHFGNGTRLTVT.

V is TRBV7-2 and J is TRBJ2-7; D not certain. Trimming cost V 7 bases and J 3 bases, with 19 bases left between them. CDR3 size: 15 residues. Germline V gene data show CDR1 as SGHTA and CDR2 as FQGNSA. Written as DNA, the CDR3 is TGTGCCAGCAAGACCTTGCCCGGCTTCAACTACGAGCAGTACTTC. Its protein product is CASKTLPGFNYEQYF.